The TCR beta chain described here comes from a study of blood T cell repertoires in COVID-19. About the study: The United States, Italy and Spain supplied acute and convalescent COVID-19 samples. Sources were T cells, B-cell-depleted T cells, or PBMCs; the material itself was cDNA or gDNA.

This clone was detected only a few times. As originally analysed: Researchers report that nucleated cell counts were estimated from reference gene primer amplification. Profiled with immunoSEQ multiplex PCR; TCRdb holds only in-frame clones, not every one. That table furnishes V, J and clone size, whereas the DNA furnished D and trimming. The repertoire holds about 14,000 clones, with 55% to 85% as singletons. Germline CDR1 and CDR2: MNHNS and SASEGT. V lost 0 bases to trimming and J lost 2 bases; unmatched junction nucleotides: 7. This CDR3 comprises 16 residues. Sequencing was carried out using peripheral blood. The sequence came from a man in his 70s with acute or convalescent COVID-19. The chain recombines TRBV6-1 with TRBJ2-7, with 7 bases matching TRBD1. CDR3 loop: CASSEALGTAAYEQYF. For the CDR3, the DNA is TGTGCCAGCAGTGAAGCTTTGGGGACAGCAGCCTACGAGCAGTACTTC.